Listed here is a single T cell receptor beta chain. The source of the sample is a study of tumor and adjacent non-tumor tissue in lung cancer. TCRbeta libraries were built with three rounds of nested PCR, modified from ARM-PCR. TCRdb independently ran MiXCR on the multiplex PCR reads; one entry per CDR3 protein. The sample consists of 55,000 to 70,000 distinct CDR3 sequences, 50% to 60% of them appearing once. No cell sorting was done before RNA was extracted from the tissue. Trimming removed 5 bases at V and 7 bases at J, with 24 bases between. There are 17 residues in the CDR3. Germline V CDR1 and CDR2: MDHEN, SYDVKM.

This clonotype originated in a man aged 45-65 years with non-small cell lung cancer. The chain is built from TRBV28 and TRBJ2-1; D is unclear. The material sequenced was lung tumor tissue. CDR3 amino acids: CASSDQGGRTTRNEQFF. CDR3 nucleotide sequence: TGTGCCAGCAGTGACCAAGGCGGAAGAACTACGAGAAATGAGCAGTTCTTC.